This T cell receptor (beta chain) was obtained from a study of T-cell reconstitution after alpha-beta-depleted transplantation in children. This clonotype was seen only a few times. Unique molecular identifiers were incorporated when the TCRbeta library was constructed. TCRdb fed the PCR reads into MiXCR, producing one record per CDR3 protein. The repertoire holds around 250,000 distinct CDR3 sequences, with around 9.6% as singletons. V dropped 6 bases and J dropped 6 bases, with 11 bases sitting between them. The CDR3 sequence is 12 residues long. The chain uses TRBV12-3 or TRBV12-4 and TRBJ2-5; D is unresolved. The source was PBMCs from the stem cell graft donor, collected from the stem cell graft. The sequence came from a human donor who donated a stem cell graft to a child with SCID. CDR3 coding DNA: TGTGCCAGCAGCCCCCCAGAACAGACCCAGTACTTC. Encoded protein: CASSPPEQTQYF.